This record covers a single T cell receptor (beta chain). The data originate from a study of cytomegalovirus exposure and HLA in healthy donors. PCR primers comprised 60 Vbeta and 13 Jbeta primers. TCRdb's table, derived via immunoSEQ multiplex PCR, lists solely in-frame clones and lacks some. Counted here are 150,000 to 200,000 clones, over 75% occurring once; the ten biggest clones make up 3.1%. The TCR originated in a female donor in good health and CMV-seronegative. Material for sequencing was PBMCs.

The CDR3 spells CASSQVLQGSSYEQYF. The CDR3 DNA reads as TGCGCCAGCAGCCAAGTGCTCCAGGGGAGTTCCTACGAGCAGTACTTC. The chain has TRBV4-1 and TRBJ2-7; D might be TRBD1 (6 bases). Germline V gene lookup returns CDR1 MGHRA and CDR2 YSYEKL. The V end was cut by 1 base, the J end by 1 base, with 14 bases between. The CDR3 is 16 amino acids.